This T cell receptor (beta chain) was profiled in a study of T cells in localized non-small cell lung cancer. TCRdb's table, derived via immunoSEQ multiplex PCR, lists solely in-frame clones and lacks some. The data contain fewer than 4,500 clones, around 40% of them singletons. Worth noting for this clone: Antigen unknown.

Study results and caveats: Of the tissues analyzed, uninvolved adjacent lung showed maximal T cell clonality, greater than tumor.

CDR3 size: 15 residues. After removal of 4 bases from V and 0 bases from J, the junction contained 3 bases not matched to a gene. The V gene's germline CDR1 is LNHDA and CDR2 SQIVND (reference sequence). The V call is TRBV19, the J call TRBJ2-3; TRBD1 aligns across 8 bases. The TCR originated in a male donor at least 60 years old with stage I lung adenocarcinoma. The starting material was lung tumor tissue, obtained before any cancer treatment. The CDR3 reads CASSRGQDSTDTQYF. The CDR3 nucleotides are TGTGCCAGTAGTAGGGGACAGGATAGCACAGATACGCAGTATTTT.